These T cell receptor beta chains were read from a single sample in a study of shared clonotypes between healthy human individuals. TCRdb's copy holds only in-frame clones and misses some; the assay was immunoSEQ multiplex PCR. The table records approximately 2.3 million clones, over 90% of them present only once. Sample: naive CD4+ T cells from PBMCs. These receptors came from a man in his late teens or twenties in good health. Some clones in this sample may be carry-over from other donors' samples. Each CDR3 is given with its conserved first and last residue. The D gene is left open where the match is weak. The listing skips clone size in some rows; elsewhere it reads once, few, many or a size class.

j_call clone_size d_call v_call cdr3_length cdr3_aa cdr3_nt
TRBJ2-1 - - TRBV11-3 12 CASSLDGAEQFF TGTGCCAGCAGCTTAGATGGGGCCGAGCAGTTCTTC
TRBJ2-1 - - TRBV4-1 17 CASSQPTDWAAYNEQFF TGCGCCAGCAGCCAACCGACGGACTGGGCGGCCTACAATGAGCAGTTCTTC
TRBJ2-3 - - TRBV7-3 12 CASSLPGTSKYF TGTGCCAGCAGCTTACCCGGGACCTCGAAGTATTTT
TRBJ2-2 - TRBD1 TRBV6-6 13 CASSSRQGGELFF TGTGCCAGCAGTTCCCGACAGGGTGGGGAGCTGTTTTTT
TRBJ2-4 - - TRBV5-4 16 CASSPEAVLAKNIQYF TGTGCCAGCAGCCCTGAGGCAGTACTAGCCAAAAACATTCAGTACTTC
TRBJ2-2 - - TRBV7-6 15 CASSFLADITGELFF TGTGCCAGCAGCTTTTTAGCGGATATCACCGGGGAGCTGTTTTTT
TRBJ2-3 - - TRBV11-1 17 CASSLAAGFEAPDTQYF TGTGCCAGCAGCTTAGCGGCCGGGTTCGAGGCGCCAGATACGCAGTATTTT
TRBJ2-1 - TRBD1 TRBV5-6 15 CASSFDRGPYNEQFF TGTGCCAGCAGCTTCGACAGGGGACCATACAATGAGCAGTTCTTC
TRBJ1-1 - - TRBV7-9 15 CASSFNSRQSGVTFF TGTGCCAGCAGCTTTAATTCCCGACAGTCTGGGGTAACTTTCTTT
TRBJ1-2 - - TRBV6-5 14 CASSPTWGTYGYTF TGTGCCAGCAGCCCAACGTGGGGAACCTATGGCTACACCTTC
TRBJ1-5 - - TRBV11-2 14 CASSLGGADQPQHF TGTGCCAGCAGCTTGGGGGGGGCCGATCAGCCCCAGCATTTT
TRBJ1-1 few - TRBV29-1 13 CSVVGRGTTEAFF TGCAGCGTTGTTGGGAGAGGGACCACTGAAGCTTTCTTT
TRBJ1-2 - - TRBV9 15 CASSVGSITTGGYTF TGTGCCAGCAGCGTAGGATCCATCACTACGGGTGGCTACACCTTC
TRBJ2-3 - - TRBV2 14 CASRVISGTDTQYF TGTGCCAGCAGGGTGATTAGCGGCACAGATACGCAGTATTTT
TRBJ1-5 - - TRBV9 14 CASSPRGGNQPQHF TGTGCCAGCAGCCCACGAGGGGGCAATCAGCCCCAGCATTTT
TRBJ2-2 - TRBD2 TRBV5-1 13 CASSAGTSRELFF TGCGCCAGCAGCGCCGGGACTAGCCGGGAGCTGTTTTTT
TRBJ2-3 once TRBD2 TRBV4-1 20 CASSQEVTSSGSASTDTQYF TGCGCCAGCAGCCAAGAGGTGACGTCTAGCGGGAGTGCTAGCACAGATACGCAGTATTTT
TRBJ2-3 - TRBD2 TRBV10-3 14 CAIRRGASTDTQYF TGTGCCATCAGGCGGGGGGCTAGCACAGATACGCAGTATTTT
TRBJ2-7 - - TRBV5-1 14 CASSIPDPIGEQYF TGCGCCAGCAGCATTCCGGACCCGATTGGCGAGCAGTACTTC
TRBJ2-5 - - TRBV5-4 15 CASSLAKGGQETQYF TGTGCCAGCAGCTTGGCCAAAGGGGGCCAAGAGACCCAGTACTTC
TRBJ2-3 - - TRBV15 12 CATSRDTDTQYF TGTGCCACCAGCAGAGACACAGATACGCAGTATTTT
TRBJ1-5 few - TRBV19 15 CASNQQGVDSQPQHF TGTGCCAGTAATCAACAGGGAGTTGACAGTCAGCCCCAGCATTTT
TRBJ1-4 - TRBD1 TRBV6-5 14 CASSRQGSNEKLFF TGTGCCAGCAGTCGACAGGGATCTAATGAAAAACTGTTTTTT
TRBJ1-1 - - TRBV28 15 CASSFRRLGAREAFF TGTGCCAGCAGTTTCCGCCGATTAGGGGCGCGGGAAGCTTTCTTT
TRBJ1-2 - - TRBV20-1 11 CSAIQEDGYTF TGCAGTGCTATACAGGAAGATGGCTACACCTTC
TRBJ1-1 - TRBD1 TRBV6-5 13 CASSKQGGTEAFF TGTGCCAGCAGTAAACAGGGGGGCACTGAAGCTTTCTTT
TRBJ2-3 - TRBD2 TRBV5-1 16 CASSLGLAGNTDTQYF TGCGCCAGCAGCTTAGGACTAGCGGGAAACACAGATACGCAGTATTTT
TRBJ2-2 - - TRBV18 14 CASSPGRDTGELFF TGTGCCAGCTCTCCGGGACGGGACACCGGGGAGCTGTTTTTT
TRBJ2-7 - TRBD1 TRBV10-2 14 CASSRTGSSYEQYF TGCGCCAGCAGTCGGACAGGGTCATCCTACGAGCAGTACTTC
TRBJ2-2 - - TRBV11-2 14 CASSSPRGTGELFF TGTGCCAGCAGCTCCCCAAGGGGGACCGGGGAGCTGTTTTTT
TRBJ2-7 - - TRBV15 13 CATSRGGDYEQYF TGTGCCACCAGCAGAGGGGGCGACTACGAGCAGTACTTC
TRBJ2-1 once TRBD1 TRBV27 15 CASSTRTGGRNEQFF TGTGCCAGCAGTACGCGGACAGGGGGCCGGAATGAGCAGTTCTTC
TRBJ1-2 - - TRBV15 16 CATSRLSGQGGSGYTF TGTGCCACCAGCAGACTCTCGGGACAAGGGGGATCGGGCTACACCTTC
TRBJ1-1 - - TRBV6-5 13 CASSRTRNTEAFF TGTGCCAGCAGCCGAACACGGAACACTGAAGCTTTCTTT
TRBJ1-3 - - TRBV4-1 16 CASSQDYLSSGNTIYF TGCGCCAGCAGCCAGGACTACCTGAGCTCTGGAAACACCATATATTTT
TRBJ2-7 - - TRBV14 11 CASSSYYEQYF TGTGCCAGCAGCTCCTACTACGAGCAGTACTTC
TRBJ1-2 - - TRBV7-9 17 CASSSSELHPTNYGYTF TGTGCCAGCAGCTCCTCTGAATTACACCCTACTAACTATGGCTACACCTTC
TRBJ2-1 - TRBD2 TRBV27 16 CASSQQREPPYNEQFF TGTGCCAGCAGTCAGCAGCGGGAGCCCCCGTACAATGAGCAGTTCTTC
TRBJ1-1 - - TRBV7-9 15 CALLPTTGINTEAFF TGTGCCCTTTTACCGACGACAGGAATTAACACTGAAGCTTTCTTT
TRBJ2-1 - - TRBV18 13 CASSPGNYNEQFF TGTGCCAGCTCACCGGGGAACTACAATGAGCAGTTCTTC
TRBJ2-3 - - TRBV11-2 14 CASSFWENTDTQYF TGTGCCAGCAGCTTTTGGGAGAACACAGATACGCAGTATTTT
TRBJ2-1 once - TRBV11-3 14 CASSLDGLRNEQFF TGTGCCAGCAGCTTAGACGGACTAAGGAATGAGCAGTTCTTC
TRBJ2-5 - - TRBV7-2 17 CASSSQGRGTLQETQYF TGTGCCAGCAGCTCTCAGGGGCGGGGAACCCTTCAAGAGACCCAGTACTTC
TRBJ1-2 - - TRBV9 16 CASSVGRGGLSYGYTF TGTGCCAGCAGCGTAGGTCGGGGGGGCCTATCCTATGGCTACACCTTC
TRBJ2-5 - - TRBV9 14 CASSVQSAGETQYF TGTGCCAGCAGCGTACAATCAGCGGGAGAGACCCAGTACTTC
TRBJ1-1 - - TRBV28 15 CASTTEGGLNTEAFF TGTGCCAGCACTACCGAGGGGGGATTGAACACTGAAGCTTTCTTT
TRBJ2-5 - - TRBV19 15 CASKAGGVTKETQYF TGTGCCAGTAAGGCCGGGGGCGTCACAAAAGAGACCCAGTACTTC
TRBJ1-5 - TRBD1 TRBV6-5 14 CASSLTGGNQPQHF TGTGCCAGCAGCCTTACAGGGGGTAATCAGCCCCAGCATTTT
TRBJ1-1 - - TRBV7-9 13 CASSLDPGTEAFF TGTGCCAGCAGCTTAGATCCTGGCACTGAAGCTTTCTTT
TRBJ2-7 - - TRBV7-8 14 CASSFSGNAYEQYF TGTGCCAGCAGCTTCTCTGGGAACGCTTACGAGCAGTACTTC